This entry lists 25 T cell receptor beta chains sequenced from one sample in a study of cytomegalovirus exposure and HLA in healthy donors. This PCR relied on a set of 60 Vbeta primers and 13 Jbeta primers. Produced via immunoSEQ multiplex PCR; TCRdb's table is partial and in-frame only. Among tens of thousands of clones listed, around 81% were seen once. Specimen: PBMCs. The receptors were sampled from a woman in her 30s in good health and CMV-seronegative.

DNA for the CDR3: TGTGCCAGCAGCTTAGGCGGGAGGGCCGATGAGCAGTTCTTC. Its translation: CASSLGGRADEQFF. This chain connects TRBV7-9 to TRBJ2-1; 9 bases match TRBD2. In germline, CDR1 is SEHNR, CDR2 FQNEAQ (reference sequence). V was pared by 1 base and J by 8 bases, with 3 bases of the junction left unmatched. The CDR3 contains 14 residues.

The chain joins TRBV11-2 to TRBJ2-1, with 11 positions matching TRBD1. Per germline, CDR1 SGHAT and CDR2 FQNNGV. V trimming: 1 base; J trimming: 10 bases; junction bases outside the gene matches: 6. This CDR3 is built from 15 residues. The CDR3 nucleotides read TGTGCCAGCAGCTTAGCGGGACAGGGGGAGATCGAGCAGTTCTTC. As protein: CASSLAGQGEIEQFF.

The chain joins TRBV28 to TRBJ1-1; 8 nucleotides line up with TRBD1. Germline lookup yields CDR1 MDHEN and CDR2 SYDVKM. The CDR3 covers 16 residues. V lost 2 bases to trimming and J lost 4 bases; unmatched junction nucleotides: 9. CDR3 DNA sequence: TGTGCCAGCAGTTTACAGACCGGGGACAGGCCCACTGAAGCTTTCTTT. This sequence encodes CASSLQTGDRPTEAFF.

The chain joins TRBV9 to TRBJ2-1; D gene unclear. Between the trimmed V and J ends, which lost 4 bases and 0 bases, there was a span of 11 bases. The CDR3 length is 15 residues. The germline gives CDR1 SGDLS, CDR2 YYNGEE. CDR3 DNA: TGTGCCAGCAGCCCGGGTCGTGGCTCCTACAATGAGCAGTTCTTC. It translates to CASSPGRGSYNEQFF.

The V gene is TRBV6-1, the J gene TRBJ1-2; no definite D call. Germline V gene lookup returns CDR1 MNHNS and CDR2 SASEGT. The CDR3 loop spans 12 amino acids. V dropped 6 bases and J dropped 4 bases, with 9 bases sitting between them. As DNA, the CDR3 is TGTGCCAGCAGCGAATCGGGCTATGGCTACACCTTC. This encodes CASSESGYGYTF.

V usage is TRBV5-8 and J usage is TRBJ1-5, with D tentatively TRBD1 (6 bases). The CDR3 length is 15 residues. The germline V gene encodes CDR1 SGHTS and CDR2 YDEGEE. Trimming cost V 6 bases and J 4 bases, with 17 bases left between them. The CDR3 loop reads CASTHGPGVNQPQHF. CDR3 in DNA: TGTGCCAGCACCCACGGGCCAGGGGTTAATCAGCCCCAGCATTTT.

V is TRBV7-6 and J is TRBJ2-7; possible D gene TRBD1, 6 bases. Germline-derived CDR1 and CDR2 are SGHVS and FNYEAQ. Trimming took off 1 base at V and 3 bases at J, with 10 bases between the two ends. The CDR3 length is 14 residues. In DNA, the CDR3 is TGTGCCAGCAGCTTAGGGGGGCAAAACTACGAGCAGTACTTC. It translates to CASSLGGQNYEQYF.

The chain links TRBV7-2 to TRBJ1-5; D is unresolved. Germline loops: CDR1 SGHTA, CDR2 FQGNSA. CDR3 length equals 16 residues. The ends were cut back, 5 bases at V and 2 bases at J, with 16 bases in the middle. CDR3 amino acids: CASSPNRMGGNQPQHF. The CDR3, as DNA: TGTGCCAGCAGCCCAAACCGGATGGGCGGCAATCAGCCCCAGCATTTT.

The CDR3 DNA reads as TGTGCCAGCTCACCCCTTCCAGCGGGAGGGAACAATGAGCAGTTCTTC. Translation: CASSPLPAGGNNEQFF. The chain couples TRBV18 to TRBJ2-1, with 10 bases lining up with TRBD2. Germline V CDR1 and CDR2: KGHSH, LQKENI. The V segment lost 3 bases and the J segment 5 bases; nucleotides outside the gene matches: 7. The CDR3 consists of 16 residues.

The CDR3 DNA sequence: TGTGCCAGCAGCCAGGGACAGGGAGATGAAAAACTGTTTTTT. As protein: CASSQGQGDEKLFF. J is TRBJ1-4 and V is TRBV2, with TRBD1 matching over 9 bases. Germline CDR1 and CDR2: SNHLY and FYNNEI. The CDR3 extends over 14 amino acids. Trimming cost V 6 bases and J 6 bases; bases outside gene matches: 5. The full variable domain, in which reference TRBV2 and TRBJ1-4 provide the parts outside the CDR3, is EPEVTQTPSHQVTQMGQEVILRCVPISNHLYFYWYRQILGQKVEFLVSFYNNEISEKSEIFDDQFSVERPDGSNFTLKIRSTKLEDSAMYFCASSQGQGDEKLFFGSGTQLSVL.

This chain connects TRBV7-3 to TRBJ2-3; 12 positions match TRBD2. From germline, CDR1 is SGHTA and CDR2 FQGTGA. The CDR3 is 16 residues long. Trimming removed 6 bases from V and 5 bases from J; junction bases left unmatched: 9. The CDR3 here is CASRSGTSGQGDTQYF. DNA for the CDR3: TGTGCCAGCAGATCGGGGACTAGCGGGCAGGGAGATACGCAGTATTTT.

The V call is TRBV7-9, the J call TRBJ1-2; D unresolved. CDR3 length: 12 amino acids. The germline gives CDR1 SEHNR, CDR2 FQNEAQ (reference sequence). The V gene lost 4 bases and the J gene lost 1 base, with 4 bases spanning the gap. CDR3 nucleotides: TGTGCCAGCAGCTCCGGTAACTATGGCTACACCTTC. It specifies CASSSGNYGYTF.

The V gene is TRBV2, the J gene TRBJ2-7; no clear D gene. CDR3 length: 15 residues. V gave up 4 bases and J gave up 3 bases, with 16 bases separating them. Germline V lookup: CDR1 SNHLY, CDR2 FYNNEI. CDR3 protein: CASSVGRGLSYEQYF. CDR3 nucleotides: TGTGCCAGCAGTGTGGGTCGAGGTTTGAGCTACGAGCAGTACTTC.

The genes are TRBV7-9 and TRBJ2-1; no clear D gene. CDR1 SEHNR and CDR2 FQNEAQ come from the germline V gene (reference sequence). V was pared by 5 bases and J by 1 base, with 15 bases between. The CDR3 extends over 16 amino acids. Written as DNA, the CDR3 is TGTGCCAGCAGCCCGTCGTTACCGGTTTCCTACAATGAGCAGTTCTTC. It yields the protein CASSPSLPVSYNEQFF. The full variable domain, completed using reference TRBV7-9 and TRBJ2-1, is DTGVSQNPRHKITKRGQNVTFRCDPISEHNRLYWYRQTLGQGPEFLTYFQNEAQLEKSRLLSDRFSAERPKGSFSTLEIQRTEQGDSAMYLCASSPSLPVSYNEQFFGPGTRLTVL.

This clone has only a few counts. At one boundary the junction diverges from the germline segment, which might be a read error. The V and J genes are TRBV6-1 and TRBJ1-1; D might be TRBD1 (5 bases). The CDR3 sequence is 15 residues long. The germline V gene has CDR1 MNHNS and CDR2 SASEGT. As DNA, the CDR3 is TGTGCCAGCAGACCGGGCGGGGGAGGGACCCCCACGAGGGACTTT. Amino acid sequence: CASRPGGGGTPTRDF.

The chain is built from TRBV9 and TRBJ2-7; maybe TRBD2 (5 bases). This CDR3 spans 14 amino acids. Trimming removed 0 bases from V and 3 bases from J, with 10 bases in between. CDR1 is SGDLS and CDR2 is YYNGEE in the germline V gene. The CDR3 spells CASSVGTVFYEQYF. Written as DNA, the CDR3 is TGTGCCAGCAGCGTAGGGACTGTTTTCTACGAGCAGTACTTC.

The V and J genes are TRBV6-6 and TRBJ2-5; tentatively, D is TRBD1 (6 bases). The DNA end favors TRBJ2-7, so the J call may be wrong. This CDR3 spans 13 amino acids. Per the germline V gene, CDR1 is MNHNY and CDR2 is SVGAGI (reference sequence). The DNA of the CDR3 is TGTGCCAGCAGGGACAGTAGCTCCTACGAGCAGTACTTC. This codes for CASRDSSSYEQYF.

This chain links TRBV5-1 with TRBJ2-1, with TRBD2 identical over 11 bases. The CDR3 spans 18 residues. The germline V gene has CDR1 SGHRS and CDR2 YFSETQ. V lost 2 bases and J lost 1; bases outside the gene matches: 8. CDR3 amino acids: CASSLRRTSGRSYNEQFF. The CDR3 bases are TGCGCCAGCAGCTTACGCCGTACTAGCGGGAGATCCTACAATGAGCAGTTCTTC.

As DNA, the CDR3 is TGTGCCAGCAGTGGAGGTTACCCGTGGGGCTACACCTTC. Translated, it gives CASSGGYPWGYTF. This chain links TRBV28 with TRBJ1-2, with D uncertain. V was pared by 5 bases and J by 8 bases, with 15 bases between. This CDR3 spans 13 amino acids. The germline gives CDR1 MDHEN, CDR2 SYDVKM.

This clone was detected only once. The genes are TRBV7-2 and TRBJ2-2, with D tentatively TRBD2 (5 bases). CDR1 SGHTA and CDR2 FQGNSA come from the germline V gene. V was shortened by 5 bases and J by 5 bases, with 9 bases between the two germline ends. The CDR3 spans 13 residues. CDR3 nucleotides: TGTGCCAGCAGCCCACCGGGGACCGGGGAGCTGTTTTTT. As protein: CASSPPGTGELFF.

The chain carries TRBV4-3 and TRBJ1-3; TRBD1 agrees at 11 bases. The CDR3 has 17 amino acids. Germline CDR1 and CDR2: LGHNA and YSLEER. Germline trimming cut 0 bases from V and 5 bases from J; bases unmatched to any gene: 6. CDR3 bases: TGCGCCAGCAGCCAAGACCCGGACAGGGGGCTTAGAAACACCATATATTTT. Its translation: CASSQDPDRGLRNTIYF.

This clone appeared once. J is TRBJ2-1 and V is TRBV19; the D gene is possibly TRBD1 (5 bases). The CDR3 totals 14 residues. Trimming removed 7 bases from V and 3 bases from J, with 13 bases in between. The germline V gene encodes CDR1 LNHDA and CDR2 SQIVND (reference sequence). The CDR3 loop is CASMGRTFYNEQFF. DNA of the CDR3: TGTGCCAGTATGGGGCGTACATTCTACAATGAGCAGTTCTTC.

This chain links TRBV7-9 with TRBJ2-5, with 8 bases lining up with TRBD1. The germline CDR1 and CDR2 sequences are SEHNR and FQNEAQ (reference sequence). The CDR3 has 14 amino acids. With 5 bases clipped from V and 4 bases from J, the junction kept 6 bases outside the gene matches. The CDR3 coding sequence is TGTGCCAGCAGCGTGACAGGGGCGATAGAGACCCAGTACTTC. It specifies CASSVTGAIETQYF.

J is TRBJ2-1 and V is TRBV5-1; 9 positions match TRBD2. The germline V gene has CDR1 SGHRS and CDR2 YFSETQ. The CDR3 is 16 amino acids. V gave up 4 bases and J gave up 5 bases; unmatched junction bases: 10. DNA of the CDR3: TGCGCCAGCAGCCGAATTGCTAGCGGGACCAACAATGAGCAGTTCTTC. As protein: CASSRIASGTNNEQFF. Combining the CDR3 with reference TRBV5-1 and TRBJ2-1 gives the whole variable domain KAGVTQTPRYLIKTRGQQVTLSCSPISGHRSVSWYQQTPGQGLQFLFEYFSETQRNKGNFPGRFSGRQFSNSRSEMNVSTLELGDSALYLCASSRIASGTNNEQFFGPGTRLTVL.

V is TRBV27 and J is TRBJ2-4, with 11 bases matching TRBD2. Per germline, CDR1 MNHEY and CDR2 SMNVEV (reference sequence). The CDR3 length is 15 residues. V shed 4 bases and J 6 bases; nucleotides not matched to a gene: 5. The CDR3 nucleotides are TGTGCCAGCAGTTCCTCGGGACTAGCGGCAAACATTCAGTACTTC. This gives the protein CASSSSGLAANIQYF.